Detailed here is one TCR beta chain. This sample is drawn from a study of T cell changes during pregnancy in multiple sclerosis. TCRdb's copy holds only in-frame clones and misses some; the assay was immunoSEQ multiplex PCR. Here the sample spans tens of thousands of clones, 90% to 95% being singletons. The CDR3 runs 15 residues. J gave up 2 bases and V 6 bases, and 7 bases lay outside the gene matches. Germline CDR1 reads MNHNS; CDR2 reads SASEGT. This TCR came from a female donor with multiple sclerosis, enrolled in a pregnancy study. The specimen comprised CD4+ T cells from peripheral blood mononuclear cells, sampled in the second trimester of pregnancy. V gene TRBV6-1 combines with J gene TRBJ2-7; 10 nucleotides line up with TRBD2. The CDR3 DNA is TGTGCCAGCAGCCAAGGGGGGACTAGCGCCTACGAGCAGTACTTC. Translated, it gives CASSQGGTSAYEQYF.